This T cell receptor (beta chain) comes out of a study of blood T cell repertoires in COVID-19. Study-wide background: Acute-phase and convalescent COVID-19 samples originated in the United States, Italy and Spain.

The method was immunoSEQ multiplex PCR; TCRdb's version includes in-frame clones alone and lacks a portion of them. The data hold about 130,000 clones, with approximately 80% observed a single time. Germline V CDR1 and CDR2: SGHTA, FQGNSA. V lost 5 bases, J lost 0 bases, and 12 bases stayed unmatched. The CDR3 has 18 amino acids. Sequencing used peripheral blood. The gene calls are TRBV7-2 and TRBJ2-7; 11 bases match TRBD2. The sequence was collected from a man in his sixties who had recovered from COVID-19. CDR3 sequence reads: CASSQLAGVGASSYEQYF. The CDR3, as DNA: TGTGCCAGCAGCCAACTAGCGGGAGTGGGGGCAAGCTCCTACGAGCAGTACTTC. The variable domain in full, with the rest retrieved from reference TRBV7-2 and TRBJ2-7, is GAGVSQSPSNKVTEKGKDVELRCDPISGHTALYWYRQSLGQGLEFLIYFQGNSAPDKSGLPSDRFSAERTGGSVSTLTIQRTQQEDSAVYLCASSQLAGVGASSYEQYFGPGTRLTVT.